Listed here are 32 T cell receptor beta chains from one sample, sequenced in a study of cytomegalovirus exposure and HLA in healthy donors. PCR primers comprised 60 Vbeta and 13 Jbeta primers. Here immunoSEQ multiplex PCR was the method, and the copy in TCRdb shows in-frame clones only, minus some. This sample has about 150,000 clones, with about 76% found just once. Material: PBMCs. The receptors here all came from a man in his thirties or forties in good health and CMV-seropositive.

V usage is TRBV6-5 and J usage is TRBJ2-1, with D possibly being TRBD2 (6 bases). Germline V gene lookup returns CDR1 MNHEY and CDR2 SVGAGI. The CDR3 runs 15 residues. The ends were cut back, 6 bases at V and 6 bases at J, with 18 bases in the middle. The CDR3: CASSPPAEGRNEQFF. The CDR3 DNA reads TGTGCCAGCAGCCCCCCCGCGGAGGGGCGCAATGAGCAGTTCTTC.

The chain combines TRBV11-3 with TRBJ2-7; perhaps TRBD2 as D (5 bases). With 5 bases removed from V and 7 bases from J, the gap between germline ends came to 12 bases. CDR3 length: 12 amino acids. The V gene's germline CDR1 is SGHNT and CDR2 YENEEA. This CDR3 is CASSAWAGEQYF. CDR3 nucleotides: TGTGCCAGCAGCGCCTGGGCGGGTGAGCAGTACTTC. Variable domain in full (rest from reference TRBV11-3 and TRBJ2-7): EAGVVQSPRYKIIEKKQPVAFWCNPISGHNTLYWYLQNLGQGPELLIRYENEEAVDDSQLPKDRFSAERLKGVDSTLKIQPAELGDSAVYLCASSAWAGEQYFGPGTRLTVT.

The chain is built from TRBV5-1 and TRBJ1-1; TRBD1 agrees at 7 bases. CDR1 and CDR2 from the germline V gene are SGHRS and YFSETQ. The CDR3 runs to 14 residues. V was pared by 2 bases and J by 3 bases, with 4 bases of the junction left unmatched. The CDR3 spells CASSLDRAYTEAFF. The DNA for the CDR3 is TGCGCCAGCAGCTTAGACAGGGCCTACACTGAAGCTTTCTTT. The whole variable domain, remainder taken from reference TRBV5-1 and TRBJ1-1, is KAGVTQTPRYLIKTRGQQVTLSCSPISGHRSVSWYQQTPGQGLQFLFEYFSETQRNKGNFPGRFSGRQFSNSRSEMNVSTLELGDSALYLCASSLDRAYTEAFFGQGTRLTVV.

This clone turned up a few times. The chain recombines TRBV30 with TRBJ1-6; no definite D call. Germline lookup yields CDR1 GTSNPN and CDR2 SVGIG (reference sequence). V shed 2 bases and J shed 6 bases, with 14 bases lying between them. The CDR3 is 15 residues long. CDR3 residues: CAWSPDYSINSPLHF. CDR3 nucleotide sequence: TGTGCCTGGAGTCCAGACTACAGTATTAATTCACCCCTCCACTTT.

The chain recombines TRBV2 with TRBJ1-5; possibly TRBD1 for D (6 bases). CDR1 and CDR2 from the germline V gene are SNHLY and FYNNEI. The V gene lost 8 bases and the J gene lost 6 bases, with 17 bases spanning the gap. This CDR3 comprises 14 residues. In DNA, the CDR3 is TGTGCCAGCGGCCCCGGGACAAGAGGTCAGCCCCAGCATTTT. Its protein is CASGPGTRGQPQHF.

The rearrangement uses TRBV5-1 and TRBJ2-5; 8 bases are a match to TRBD2. After removal of 4 bases from V and 5 bases from J, the junction contained 7 bases not matched to a gene. The CDR3 is 14 amino acids. Germline V gives CDR1 SGHRS, CDR2 YFSETQ. CDR3 sequence (DNA): TGCGCCAGCAGCCCCGGGAGGGGTGTCGAGACCCAGTACTTC. Translated: CASSPGRGVETQYF.

The chain couples TRBV7-6 to TRBJ2-5; 9 bases match TRBD1. Trimming took 5 bases from V and 2 from J; bases not matched to a gene: 3. Germline loops: CDR1 SGHVS, CDR2 FNYEAQ. The CDR3 length is 14 residues. This CDR3 is CASSTGTGQETQYF. DNA for the CDR3: TGTGCCAGCAGCACCGGGACAGGGCAAGAGACCCAGTACTTC. Full variable domain (outside the CDR3, taken from reference TRBV7-6 and TRBJ2-5): GAGVSQSPRYKVTKRGQDVALRCDPISGHVSLYWYRQALGQGPEFLTYFNYEAQQDKSGLPNDRFSAERPEGSISTLTIQRTEQRDSAMYRCASSTGTGQETQYFGPGTRLLVL.

V is TRBV5-6 and J is TRBJ1-2, with D perhaps matching TRBD1 (5 bases). The CDR3 runs 12 residues. The germline V gene has CDR1 SGHDT and CDR2 YYEEEE. The V end was cut by 8 bases, the J end by 3 bases, with 11 bases between. The CDR3 DNA sequence: TGTGCCAGTGCAGGGAACCACTATGGCTACACCTTC. It is translated as CASAGNHYGYTF.

The chain couples TRBV28 to TRBJ2-7; 10 bases are shared with TRBD2. The J segment lost 1 base and the V segment lost 2 bases, leaving 5 bases of the junction unmatched. The CDR3 sequence is 16 residues long. Germline values: CDR1 MDHEN, CDR2 SYDVKM. The CDR3 DNA reads as TGTGCCAGCAGTTTAAGTCTAGCGGGAGTTTCCTACGAGCAGTACTTC. Translated, it gives CASSLSLAGVSYEQYF.

The V call is TRBV4-1, the J call TRBJ1-1, with a tentative D call TRBD1 (5 bases). With 1 base removed from V and 0 bases from J, the gap between germline ends came to 12 bases. CDR3 size: 16 residues. CDR1 is MGHRA and CDR2 is YSYEKL in the germline V gene. The DNA for the CDR3 is TGCGCCAGCAGCCAAGGGGTGGGGGGGATGAACACTGAAGCTTTCTTT. It codes for CASSQGVGGMNTEAFF.

The chain couples TRBV4-1 to TRBJ2-3, with 10 bases identical to TRBD2. Trimming took 0 bases from V and 4 from J; bases not matched to a gene: 13. The germline V gene has CDR1 MGHRA and CDR2 YSYEKL. CDR3 length: 19 residues. CDR3 amino acids: CASSQDLAGAQYGADTQYF. CDR3 DNA sequence: TGCGCCAGCAGCCAAGATCTAGCGGGGGCTCAATATGGGGCAGATACGCAGTATTTT.

This clone is a singleton in its sample. The chain uses TRBV9 and TRBJ2-2; 12 bases line up with TRBD2. The junction had 3 bases not matched to a gene; V was cut back by 3 bases and J by 0 bases. The length of the CDR3 is 17 residues. Germline CDR1 reads SGDLS; CDR2 reads YYNGEE. CDR3 DNA: TGTGCCAGCAGCGCTCGGACTAGCGGGACGAACACCGGGGAGCTGTTTTTT. As protein: CASSARTSGTNTGELFF.

The V and J genes are TRBV11-2 and TRBJ1-5, with 7 bases lining up with TRBD1. The germline V gene encodes CDR1 SGHAT and CDR2 FQNNGV. Losses at the gene ends were 1 base for V and 2 bases for J; bases not matched to a gene: 8. This CDR3 contains 17 residues. In nucleotides, the CDR3 is TGTGCCAGCAGCTTAGTGTGGGACAGATATCGCAATCAGCCCCAGCATTTT. This translates into CASSLVWDRYRNQPQHF.

V and J are TRBV13 and TRBJ2-3, with TRBD2 matching 8 bases. The CDR3 runs to 15 residues. The V gene's germline CDR1 is PRHDT and CDR2 FYEKMQ (reference sequence). V gave up 2 bases and J gave up 0 bases; unmatched junction bases: 1. Here the CDR3 reads CASSLKRGSTDTQYF. CDR3 nucleotide sequence: TGTGCCAGCAGCTTAAAGCGGGGGAGCACAGATACGCAGTATTTT.

There are a few counts of this clone. The chain recombines TRBV27 with TRBJ2-3; D is unclear. The germline V gene has CDR1 MNHEY and CDR2 SMNVEV (reference sequence). The CDR3 sequence is 14 residues long. The V end lost 6 bases, the J end lost 0 bases, and 10 bases lay between the germline ends. CDR3 region: CASREKTSTDTQYF. In DNA, the CDR3 is TGTGCCAGCAGAGAGAAAACTAGCACAGATACGCAGTATTTT.

The chain recombines TRBV28 with TRBJ1-2; D remains ambiguous. CDR1 and CDR2 (germline): MDHEN, SYDVKM. The CDR3 sequence is 11 residues long. V was cut by 4 bases and J by 4 bases, with 4 bases left in between. The CDR3 here is CASSSSYGYTF. The CDR3 DNA reads TGTGCCAGCAGTTCCAGCTATGGCTACACCTTC.

V and J are TRBV27 and TRBJ2-5, with TRBD2 matching 12 bases. Germline CDR1 MNHEY, CDR2 SMNVEV (reference sequence). V was clipped by 6 bases and J by 5 bases; unmatched bases: 4. This CDR3 has 14 amino acids. The DNA for the CDR3 is TGTGCCAGCAGCAGGACTAGCGGGATGGAGACCCAGTACTTC. It yields the protein CASSRTSGMETQYF.

For the CDR3, the DNA is TGTGCCAGCAGCCCAAACGGAGGGTTCACCGGGGAGCTGTTTTTT. Translated: CASSPNGGFTGELFF. The chain recombines TRBV7-9 with TRBJ2-2; the D gene is possibly TRBD2 (6 bases). Germline V CDR1 and CDR2: SEHNR, FQNEAQ (reference sequence). This CDR3 is built from 15 residues. Trimming shortened V by 5 bases and J by 4 bases, and 14 bases separated the two germline ends. The whole variable domain, remainder taken from reference TRBV7-9 and TRBJ2-2, is DTGVSQNPRHKITKRGQNVTFRCDPISEHNRLYWYRQTLGQGPEFLTYFQNEAQLEKSRLLSDRFSAERPKGSFSTLEIQRTEQGDSAMYLCASSPNGGFTGELFFGEGSRLTVL.

The genes are TRBV19 and TRBJ2-1; TRBD2 agrees at 9 bases. CDR1 is LNHDA and CDR2 is SQIVND in the germline V gene (reference sequence). With V trimmed by 8 bases and J by 0 bases, 5 bases remained unmatched. The CDR3 extends over 15 amino acids. In DNA, the CDR3 is TGTGCCAGTTGTGTTAGCGGGAGCTCCTACAATGAGCAGTTCTTC. Its translation: CASCVSGSSYNEQFF.

The CDR3 sequence: CASSPGLAGYEQYF. CDR3 nucleotide sequence: TGCGCCAGCAGCCCGGGACTAGCGGGGTACGAGCAGTACTTC. J is TRBJ2-5 and V is TRBV5-1; TRBD2 matches 13 bases. The tail of the sequence fits TRBJ2-7 better, so the J call may be wrong. Germline-derived CDR1 and CDR2 are SGHRS and YFSETQ. The CDR3 contains 14 residues.

The chain has TRBV19 and TRBJ1-1; 8 positions match TRBD1. V trimming: 5 bases; J trimming: 7 bases; junction bases outside the gene matches: 6. The CDR3 totals 13 residues. Germline CDR1 LNHDA, CDR2 SQIVND (reference sequence). Here the CDR3 reads CASSPGGGGEAFF. CDR3 DNA sequence: TGTGCCAGTAGTCCAGGGGGCGGGGGTGAAGCTTTCTTT.

This rearrangement joins TRBV27 to TRBJ2-7; TRBD2 agrees at 11 bases. CDR1 is MNHEY and CDR2 is SMNVEV in the germline V gene (reference sequence). V lost 8 bases and J lost 3; bases outside the gene matches: 9. CDR3 length: 15 amino acids. The CDR3 DNA sequence: TGTGCCAGCCTGGGGTCCGGGACTAGCGGCTACGAGCAGTACTTC. Its protein product is CASLGSGTSGYEQYF.

This clone was observed a single time. This chain links TRBV6-5 with TRBJ2-3; no clear D. The ends were cut back, 2 bases at V and 0 bases at J, with 12 bases in the middle. Germline V gene lookup returns CDR1 MNHEY and CDR2 SVGAGI. This CDR3 is 16 amino acids long. CDR3 bases: TGTGCCAGCAGTTACGGCGAACTAACTAGCACAGATACGCAGTATTTT. It yields the protein CASSYGELTSTDTQYF.

The V and J genes are TRBV28 and TRBJ2-7; a possible D gene is TRBD1 (6 bases). V was trimmed by 3 bases and J by 2 bases, leaving 14 bases between them. The CDR3 has 15 residues. Germline V gene sequence: CDR1 MDHEN, CDR2 SYDVKM. This CDR3 is CASSFHRTEPYEQYF. For the CDR3, the DNA is TGTGCCAGCAGTTTTCACCGGACAGAGCCCTACGAGCAGTACTTC.

The chain links TRBV11-1 to TRBJ2-1; a possible D gene is TRBD2 (6 bases). V lost 5 bases, J lost 6 bases, and 14 bases lay in between. This CDR3 is built from 14 residues. CDR1 is SGHAT and CDR2 is FQDESV in the germline V gene (reference sequence). CDR3 nucleotides: TGTGCCAGCAGCCCGGAGACTAGTGTCAATGAGCAGTTCTTC. It is translated as CASSPETSVNEQFF.

This chain connects TRBV6-1 to TRBJ2-7, with D perhaps matching TRBD1 (5 bases). Trimming shortened V by 7 bases and J by 0 bases, and 13 bases separated the two germline ends. Germline V lookup: CDR1 MNHNS, CDR2 SASEGT. This CDR3 spans 14 amino acids. The DNA for the CDR3 is TGTGCCAGCACCGACAGCTCATACTCCTACGAGCAGTACTTC. Protein: CASTDSSYSYEQYF.

This chain uses TRBV10-3 with TRBJ2-1; 14 bases match TRBD2. CDR1 ENHRY and CDR2 SYGVKD come from the germline V gene. J gave up 1 base and V 10 bases, and 9 bases lay outside the gene matches. The CDR3 consists of 17 residues. DNA of the CDR3: TGTGCCACCAAGACTAGCGGGAGGGCCGAGTCCTACAATGAGCAGTTCTTC. Amino acids: CATKTSGRAESYNEQFF.

The V gene is TRBV2, the J gene TRBJ2-3; 13 nucleotides line up with TRBD2. The germline V gene has CDR1 SNHLY and CDR2 FYNNEI. The trim removed 4 bases at V and 7 bases at J, leaving 8 bases unmatched. CDR3 length: 16 amino acids. The CDR3 DNA follows: TGTGCCAGCAGTGGAGGGACTAGCGGGGAGAGCTATACGCAGTATTTT. It encodes CASSGGTSGESYTQYF.

This chain connects TRBV7-9 to TRBJ2-7; tentatively, D is TRBD1 (5 bases). The germline V gene encodes CDR1 SEHNR and CDR2 FQNEAQ (reference sequence). Deletions cut 2 bases from V and 2 bases from J, with 13 bases between. The CDR3 has 15 amino acids. The CDR3 sequence: CASSLMGQATYEQYF. DNA for the CDR3: TGTGCCAGCAGCTTAATGGGGCAGGCCACCTACGAGCAGTACTTC.

This clone has only a few counts. The chain uses TRBV9 and TRBJ2-2; 7 bases align to TRBD1. CDR1 and CDR2 (germline): SGDLS, YYNGEE. With V trimmed by 1 base and J by 4 bases, 1 base remained unmatched. There are 14 residues in the CDR3. CDR3 amino acids: CASSVTGATGELFF. CDR3 nucleotide sequence: TGTGCCAGCAGCGTAACAGGGGCCACCGGGGAGCTGTTTTTT.

This chain links TRBV28 with TRBJ2-7; D gene ambiguous. Germline CDR1 is MDHEN and CDR2 is SYDVKM. The CDR3 runs 14 residues. Trimming pared 3 bases from V and 2 bases from J, leaving 11 bases between. CDR3 loop: CASSLGLSAYEQYF. The CDR3 DNA sequence: TGTGCCAGCAGTTTGGGCCTCTCAGCCTACGAGCAGTACTTC.

This clone was counted between two and nine times. The J gene is TRBJ1-5, the V gene TRBV27; D remains unclear. Trimming cost V 0 bases and J 9 bases, with 15 bases left between them. This CDR3 has 15 amino acids. The V gene's germline CDR1 is MNHEY and CDR2 SMNVEV (reference sequence). CDR3 bases: TGTGCCAGCAGTTTATCGGGCGGAGGCAGGTGGCCCCAGCATTTT. As protein: CASSLSGGGRWPQHF.